The following is a TCR beta chain sequence with its context. Generated by immunoSEQ multiplex PCR, the TCRdb table keeps only in-frame clones and is missing some. The table lists approximately 62,000 clones, roughly 93% of them singletons. This sample stems from a study of T cell changes during pregnancy in multiple sclerosis. Per germline, CDR1 SNHLY and CDR2 FYNNEI. V was clipped by 10 bases and J by 7 bases, with 17 bases between them. This CDR3 is built from 13 residues. The clonotype comes from a female donor with multiple sclerosis, enrolled in a pregnancy study. The source was CD8+ T cells from peripheral blood mononuclear cells, collected in the second trimester of pregnancy. The chain carries TRBV2 and TRBJ2-1; D is perhaps TRBD2 (5 bases). The CDR3 sequence: CATIPPGSNEQFF. The CDR3, as DNA: TGTGCCACCATCCCCCCGGGGTCGAATGAGCAGTTCTTC.